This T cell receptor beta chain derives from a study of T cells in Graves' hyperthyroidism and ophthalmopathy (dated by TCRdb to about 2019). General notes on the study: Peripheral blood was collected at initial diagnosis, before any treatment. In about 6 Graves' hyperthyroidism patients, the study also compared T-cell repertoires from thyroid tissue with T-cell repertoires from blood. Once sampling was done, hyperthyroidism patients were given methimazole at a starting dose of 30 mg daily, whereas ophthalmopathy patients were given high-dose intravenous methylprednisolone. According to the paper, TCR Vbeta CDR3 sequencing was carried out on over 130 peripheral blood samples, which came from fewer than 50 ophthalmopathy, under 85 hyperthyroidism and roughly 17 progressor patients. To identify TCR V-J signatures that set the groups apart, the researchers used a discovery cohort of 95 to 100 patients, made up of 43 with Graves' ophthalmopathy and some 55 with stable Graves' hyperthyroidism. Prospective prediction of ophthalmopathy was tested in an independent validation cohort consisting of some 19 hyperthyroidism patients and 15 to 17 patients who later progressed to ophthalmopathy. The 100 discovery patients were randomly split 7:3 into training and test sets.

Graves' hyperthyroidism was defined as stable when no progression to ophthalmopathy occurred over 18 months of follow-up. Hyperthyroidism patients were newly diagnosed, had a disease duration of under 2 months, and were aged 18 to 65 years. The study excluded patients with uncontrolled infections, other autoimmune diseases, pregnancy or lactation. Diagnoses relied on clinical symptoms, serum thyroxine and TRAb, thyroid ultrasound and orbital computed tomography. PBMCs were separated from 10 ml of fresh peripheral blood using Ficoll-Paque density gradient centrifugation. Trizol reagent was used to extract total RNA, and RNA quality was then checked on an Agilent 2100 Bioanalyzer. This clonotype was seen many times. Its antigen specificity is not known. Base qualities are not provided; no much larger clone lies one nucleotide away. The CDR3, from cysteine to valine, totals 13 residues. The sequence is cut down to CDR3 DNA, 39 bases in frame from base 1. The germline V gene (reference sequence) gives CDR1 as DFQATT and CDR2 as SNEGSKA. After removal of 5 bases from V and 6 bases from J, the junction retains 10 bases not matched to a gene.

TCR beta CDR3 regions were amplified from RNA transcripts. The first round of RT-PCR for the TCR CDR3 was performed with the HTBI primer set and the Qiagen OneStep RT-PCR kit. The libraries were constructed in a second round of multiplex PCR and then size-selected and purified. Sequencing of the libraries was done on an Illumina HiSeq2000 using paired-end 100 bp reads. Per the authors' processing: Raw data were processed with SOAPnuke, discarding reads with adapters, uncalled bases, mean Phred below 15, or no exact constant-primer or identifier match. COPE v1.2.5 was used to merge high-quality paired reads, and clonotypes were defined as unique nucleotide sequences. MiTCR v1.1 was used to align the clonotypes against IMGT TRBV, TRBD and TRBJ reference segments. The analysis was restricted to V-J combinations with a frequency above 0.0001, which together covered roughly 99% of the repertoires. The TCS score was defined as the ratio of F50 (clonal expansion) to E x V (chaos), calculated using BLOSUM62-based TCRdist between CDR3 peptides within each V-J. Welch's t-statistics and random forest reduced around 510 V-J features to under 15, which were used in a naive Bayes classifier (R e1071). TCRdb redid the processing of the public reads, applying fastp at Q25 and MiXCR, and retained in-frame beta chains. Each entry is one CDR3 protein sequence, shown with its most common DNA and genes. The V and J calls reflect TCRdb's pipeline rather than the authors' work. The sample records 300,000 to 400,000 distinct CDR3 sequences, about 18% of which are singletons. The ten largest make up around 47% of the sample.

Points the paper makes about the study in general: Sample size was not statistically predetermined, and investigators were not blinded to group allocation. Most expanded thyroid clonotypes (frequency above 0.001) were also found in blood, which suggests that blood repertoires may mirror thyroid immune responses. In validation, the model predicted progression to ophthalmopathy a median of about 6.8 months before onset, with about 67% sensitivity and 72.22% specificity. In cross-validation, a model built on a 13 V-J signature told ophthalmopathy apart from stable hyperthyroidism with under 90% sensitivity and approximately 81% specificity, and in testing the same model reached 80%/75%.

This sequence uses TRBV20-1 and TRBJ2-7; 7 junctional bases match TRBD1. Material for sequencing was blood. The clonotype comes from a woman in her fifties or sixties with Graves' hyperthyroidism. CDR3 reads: CSAWDRFRGEQYV. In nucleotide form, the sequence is TGCAGTGCTTGGGACAGATTTCGTGGCGAGCAGTACGTC.